Listed here are 22 T cell receptor beta chains from one sample, sequenced in a study of blood T cell repertoires in COVID-19. This table comes from immunoSEQ multiplex PCR, and its TCRdb copy is limited to in-frame clones, with some not included. The repertoire holds approximately 200,000 clones, with approximately 91% as singletons. Sequenced material: peripheral blood. The receptors derive from a woman in her sixties with acute or convalescent COVID-19.

This chain uses TRBV19 with TRBJ2-3, with 8 positions matching TRBD1. Germline V gene data show CDR1 as LNHDA and CDR2 as SQIVND (reference sequence). This CDR3 contains 15 residues. V shed 7 bases, J shed 3 bases, and the junction held 9 bases outside the gene matches. CDR3 protein: CASTDGQGGTDTQYF. The CDR3 bases are TGTGCCAGTACCGACGGACAGGGTGGAACAGATACGCAGTATTTT.

The J gene is TRBJ1-2, the V gene TRBV3-1 (or the pseudogene TRBV3-2); no definite D call. Looked up from germline, CDR1 is LGHDT and CDR2 is YNNKEL (reference sequence). Trimming removed 2 bases at V and 8 bases at J, with 18 bases between. The CDR3 has 15 amino acids. This CDR3 reads CASSQIAVGSSGYTF. The CDR3 nucleotides read TGTGCCAGCAGCCAAATAGCAGTAGGATCGAGCGGCTACACCTTC.

The chain links TRBV5-6 to TRBJ2-1; 9 bases fit TRBD1. V shed 5 bases, J shed 7 bases, and the junction held 7 bases outside the gene matches. Germline-derived CDR1 and CDR2 are SGHDT and YYEEEE. The CDR3 is 14 residues long. This CDR3 reads CASRTGTGSNEQFF. In nucleotides, the CDR3 is TGTGCCAGCAGAACCGGGACAGGGTCAAATGAGCAGTTCTTC. Full variable domain (outside the CDR3, taken from reference TRBV5-6 and TRBJ2-1): DAGVTQSPTHLIKTRGQQVTLRCSPKSGHDTVSWYQQALGQGPQFIFQYYEEEERQRGNFPDRFSGHQFPNYSSELNVNALLLGDSALYLCASRTGTGSNEQFFGPGTRLTVL.

In this sample, this clone turned up a few times. The V and J genes are TRBV3-1 (or the pseudogene TRBV3-2) and TRBJ1-5; D is perhaps TRBD1 (5 bases). There are 16 residues in the CDR3. Trimming removed 1 base from V and 0 bases from J, with 10 bases in between. The germline V gene has CDR1 LGHDT and CDR2 YNNKEL (reference sequence). The CDR3 protein is CASSQGQGGSNQPQHF. The CDR3 DNA follows: TGTGCCAGCAGCCAAGGCCAGGGTGGTAGCAATCAGCCCCAGCATTTT.

The chain recombines TRBV28 with TRBJ1-4; 9 positions match TRBD1. Trimming cost V 6 bases and J 0 bases; bases outside gene matches: 14. Germline V CDR1 and CDR2: MDHEN, SYDVKM. This CDR3 is 19 amino acids long. The chain's CDR3 is CASRPDRGLRFATNEKLFF. CDR3 bases: TGTGCCAGCAGACCGGACAGGGGTCTTCGTTTTGCAACTAATGAAAAACTGTTTTTT.

The chain is built from TRBV28 and TRBJ2-5, with 7 bases aligning to TRBD1. Germline CDR1 reads MDHEN; CDR2 reads SYDVKM. V shed 8 bases, J shed 2 bases, and the junction held 8 bases outside the gene matches. The CDR3 totals 14 residues. CDR3 in amino acids: CASRLDRTQETQYF. The CDR3 DNA reads TGTGCCAGCCGGCTGGACAGGACGCAAGAGACCCAGTACTTC.

The chain carries TRBV6-5 and TRBJ1-2, with TRBD1 matching over 9 bases. CDR1 MNHEY and CDR2 SVGAGI come from the germline V gene. V was pared by 5 bases and J by 8 bases, with 9 bases of the junction left unmatched. The CDR3 has 14 amino acids. CDR3 protein: CASSPHDRGNGYTF. The CDR3 DNA is TGTGCCAGCAGTCCCCACGACAGGGGGAACGGCTACACCTTC.

The chain employs TRBV5-1 and TRBJ2-1; a possible D gene is TRBD1 (6 bases). The CDR3 runs to 17 residues. CDR1 is SGHRS, CDR2 YFSETQ, per germline. Trimming removed 0 bases at V and 4 bases at J, with 17 bases between. The CDR3 DNA is TGCGCCAGCAGCTTGGTTTTTGGTGTGGGGGCTTACAATGAGCAGTTCTTC. It encodes CASSLVFGVGAYNEQFF.

This chain connects TRBV7-2 to TRBJ2-3; 9 bases line up with TRBD2. The CDR3 is made up of 14 amino acids. Unmatched junction bases numbered 3, after V lost 4 bases and J lost 4 bases. CDR1 SGHTA and CDR2 FQGNSA come from the germline V gene. CDR3: CASSSGGGADTQYF. The CDR3 bases are TGTGCCAGCAGCTCTGGCGGGGGGGCAGATACGCAGTATTTT.

The chain recombines TRBV6-4 with TRBJ1-3; the D is unclear. Trimming removed 3 bases at V and 4 bases at J, with 7 bases between. The CDR3 contains 13 residues. Germline CDR1 reads MRHNA; CDR2 reads SNTAGT. The CDR3 spells CASSEELGNTIYF. Here the CDR3 DNA reads TGTGCCAGCAGTGAGGAACTAGGAAACACCATATATTTT.

The chain combines TRBV19 with TRBJ2-2; no clear D gene. In germline, CDR1 is LNHDA, CDR2 SQIVND (reference sequence). This CDR3 region has 13 residues. Trimming took 5 bases from V and 0 from J, leaving 4 bases between them. The CDR3 is CASSAANTGELFF. In nucleotides, the CDR3 is TGTGCCAGTAGTGCGGCGAACACCGGGGAGCTGTTTTTT.

This rearrangement joins TRBV11-3 to TRBJ2-5; 9 nucleotides agree with TRBD1. The CDR3 is 16 residues long. V shed 1 base and J 4 bases; nucleotides not matched to a gene: 7. From germline, CDR1 is SGHNT and CDR2 YENEEA. CDR3 in amino acids: CASSLGGQGFLETQYF. As DNA, the CDR3 is TGTGCCAGCAGCTTAGGGGGACAGGGTTTTCTAGAGACCCAGTACTTC.

The chain carries TRBV28 and TRBJ1-3; maybe TRBD1 (6 bases). The CDR3 spans 15 residues. In germline, CDR1 is MDHEN, CDR2 SYDVKM. Between the trimmed V and J ends, which lost 6 bases and 0 bases, there was a span of 12 bases. Here the CDR3 DNA reads TGTGCCAGCAGCCCACCCAGGGGCTCTGGAAACACCATATATTTT. It is translated as CASSPPRGSGNTIYF.

This clone has only a few counts. The rearrangement uses TRBV27 and TRBJ1-5; D is unresolved. From germline, CDR1 is MNHEY and CDR2 SMNVEV (reference sequence). This CDR3 comprises 13 residues. Trimming removed 5 bases at V and 7 bases at J, with 12 bases between. As DNA, the CDR3 is TGTGCCAGCAGTCCCCGGGAGTGGCAGCCCCAGCATTTT. This gives the protein CASSPREWQPQHF.

The chain uses TRBV5-1 and TRBJ1-4, with D unclear. V dropped 0 bases and J dropped 0 bases, with 6 bases sitting between them. The CDR3 contains 15 residues. Germline V lookup: CDR1 SGHRS, CDR2 YFSETQ. This CDR3 is CASSLGPATNEKLFF. In nucleotides, the CDR3 is TGCGCCAGCAGCTTGGGGCCCGCAACTAATGAAAAACTGTTTTTT.

The chain uses TRBV30 and TRBJ1-4; D gene ambiguous. Germline lookup yields CDR1 GTSNPN and CDR2 SVGIG (reference sequence). CDR3 length: 12 amino acids. In nucleotides, the CDR3 is TGTGGTGGCGGCCGCTTTAATGAAAAACTGTTTTTT. It specifies CGGGRFNEKLFF.

This clone was detected only once. The chain recombines TRBV29-1 with TRBJ1-3; 11 nucleotides agree with TRBD1. Per the germline V gene, CDR1 is SQVTM and CDR2 is ANQGSEA. The CDR3 length is 15 residues. The V and J ends lost 6 bases and 2 bases, in that order; junction bases with no gene match: 6. This chain's CDR3 is CSVGDRGWAGNTIYF. The DNA of the CDR3 is TGCAGCGTCGGGGACAGGGGGTGGGCTGGAAACACCATATATTTT.

This clone was observed a single time. V and J are TRBV19 and TRBJ1-2; the D gene is possibly TRBD1 (5 bases). V lost 4 bases, J lost 8 bases, and 14 bases lay in between. Germline V gene data show CDR1 as LNHDA and CDR2 as SQIVND (reference sequence). The CDR3 extends over 13 amino acids. CDR3 bases: TGTGCCAGTAGTACTCAGGGAGGAGGGGGCTACACCTTC. It is translated as CASSTQGGGGYTF.

The chain carries TRBV21-1 and TRBJ1-2; the listed D gene, TRBD1, was not tested against the DNA. TRBV21-1 has pseudogene status. The length of the CDR3 is 15 residues. CDR3 loop: CASRPDRGLSYGYTF. The CDR3 DNA sequence: TGTGCCAGCAGACCCGACAGGGGGCTTAGCTATGGCTACACCTTC.

The J gene is TRBJ1-4, the V gene TRBV6-5; 9 bases align to TRBD1. The germline V gene encodes CDR1 MNHEY and CDR2 SVGAGI. J was trimmed by 8 bases and V by 5 bases; bases with no gene match: 6. The CDR3 has 14 residues. CDR3 region: CASSTGQGWEKLFF. The DNA of the CDR3 is TGTGCCAGCAGTACGGGACAGGGTTGGGAAAAACTGTTTTTT.

This clone was detected only once. The CDR3 reads CASKTTGWSDTQYF. The CDR3 coding sequence is TGTGCCAGCAAAACGACAGGGTGGTCAGATACGCAGTATTTT. The chain links TRBV6-5 to TRBJ2-3, with 7 positions matching TRBD1. Germline CDR1 reads MNHEY; CDR2 reads SVGAGI. The CDR3 has 14 amino acids. V lost 7 bases, J lost 4 bases, and 8 bases stayed unmatched.

The CDR3, as DNA: TGTGCCAGCAGCCCCATCGCCCGGACAAGCGCCGGGGAGCTGTTTTTT. Its translation: CASSPIARTSAGELFF. The chain is built from TRBV7-9 and TRBJ2-2; possibly TRBD1 for D (5 bases). Per germline, CDR1 SEHNR and CDR2 FQNEAQ (reference sequence). This CDR3 spans 16 amino acids. V was shortened by 5 bases and J by 6 bases, with 19 bases between the two germline ends.